A selection of T cell receptor beta chains follows, all from one sample in a study of glioma-infiltrating T cells after dendritic cell vaccination. Here immunoSEQ multiplex PCR was the method, and the copy in TCRdb shows in-frame clones only, minus some. The sample lists about 64,000 clones; approximately 86% were seen once. This sample comprised blood, obtained after dendritic cell vaccination. These receptors all stem from a human donor with glioblastoma. CDR3s include the opening cysteine and the closing phenylalanine or tryptophan. Each record gives: D gene, J gene, clone size, V gene, CDR3 DNA, CDR3 protein. D genes are given only for firm matches. Clone size appears in some rows only: once, few, many, or a class for an expanded clone.

>TRBD1|TRBJ2-1|-|TRBV6-6
TGTGCCATCCACCGGGACAGGGGAAGGGATGAGCAGTTCTTC
CAIHRDRGRDEQFF
>TRBD2|TRBJ2-7|-|TRBV10-2
TGCGCCAGCAGTGAGTCTCAGGGGTCTAGCGGGAGAAGGTACGAGCAGTACTTC
CASSESQGSSGRRYEQYF
>-|TRBJ2-3|-|TRBV5-1
TGCGCCAGCAGCCTGGGGGCCGGCACAGATACGCAGTATTTT
CASSLGAGTDTQYF
>TRBD1|TRBJ2-1|-|TRBV11-2
TGTGCCAGCAGCTGGGACAGGGGAGATAATGAGCAGTTCTTC
CASSWDRGDNEQFF
>TRBD1|TRBJ1-5|-|TRBV29-1
TGCAGCGTCGGGACAGCTAGCAATCAGCCCCAGCATTTT
CSVGTASNQPQHF
>-|TRBJ1-5|-|TRBV10-2
TGCGCCAGCAGGACAGACAAGAATCAGCCCCAGCATTTT
CASRTDKNQPQHF
>TRBD1|TRBJ1-2|-|TRBV4-3
TGCGCCAGCAGCCAAGATCCCGGGACAGGGGGGTTCTATGGCTACACCTTC
CASSQDPGTGGFYGYTF
>TRBD2|TRBJ2-7|-|TRBV29-1
TGCAGCGTTGCAGGGACTAGCGGGAGGGGGGACCACGAGCAGTACTTC
CSVAGTSGRGDHEQYF
>-|TRBJ2-1|-|TRBV6-9
TGTGCCGGGTCCCCGAGGGCTGCGATCCGGGAGCAGTTCTTC
CAGSPRAAIREQFF
>-|TRBJ2-1|-|TRBV5-1
TGCGCCAGCAGCTTGGGGCAGATTTCTTACAATGAGCAGTTCTTC
CASSLGQISYNEQFF
>TRBD2|TRBJ2-7|-|TRBV7-2
TGTGCCAGCAGCCGAGGGACTAGCGGGGCAGGGGAGCAGTACTTC
CASSRGTSGAGEQYF
>-|TRBJ1-5|-|TRBV7-2
TGTGCCAGCAGCTCCGGGTATATCAGGCCCCAGCATTTT
CASSSGYIRPQHF
>TRBD2|TRBJ2-1|-|TRBV6-6
TGTGCCAGCACCGAAACTAGCGGGAGCTCCTACAATGAGCAGTTCTTC
CASTETSGSSYNEQFF
>-|TRBJ1-2|-|TRBV5-4
TGTGCCAGCAGCGGAGTTTCAGGGGCCCTGCCGGCGGGCTACACCTTC
CASSGVSGALPAGYTF
>-|TRBJ2-1|few|TRBV5-4
TGTGCCAGCAGCTTGGGGGTTGGACACCGGGTGGGCAATGAGCAGTTCTTC
CASSLGVGHRVGNEQFF
>-|TRBJ2-7|-|TRBV12-2
TGTGCAAGTCGCTCCCCTTTCCCCGAGCAGTACTTC
CASRSPFPEQYF
>-|TRBJ2-2|-|TRBV9
TGTGCCAGCAGCGTAGCCGGGGATTCCGGGGAGCTGTTTTTT
CASSVAGDSGELFF
>-|TRBJ2-3|-|TRBV9
TGTGCCAGCAGCGGCGGCGGCGGGGGCTCCACAGATACGCAGTATTTT
CASSGGGGGSTDTQYF
>-|TRBJ2-3|-|TRBV7-6
TGTGCCAGCAGCTTATCGTTGAGCACAGATACGCAGTATTTT
CASSLSLSTDTQYF
>-|TRBJ2-7|-|TRBV6-6
TGTGCCAGCAGAACCGACAGTCGTCTCGAGCAGTACTTC
CASRTDSRLEQYF
>-|TRBJ2-7|-|TRBV5-4
TGTGCCAGCAGCCCGACCGGGACGGGATACCAGGGGGAGCAGTACTTC
CASSPTGTGYQGEQYF
>-|TRBJ2-7|-|TRBV6-5
TGTGCCAGCAGTCTCCGCCCGACAGGACCCTACGAGCAGTACTTC
CASSLRPTGPYEQYF
>TRBD2|TRBJ2-7|-|TRBV30
TGTGCCTGGAGTGTGCGGGGGGTGACTTACGAGCAGTACTTC
CAWSVRGVTYEQYF